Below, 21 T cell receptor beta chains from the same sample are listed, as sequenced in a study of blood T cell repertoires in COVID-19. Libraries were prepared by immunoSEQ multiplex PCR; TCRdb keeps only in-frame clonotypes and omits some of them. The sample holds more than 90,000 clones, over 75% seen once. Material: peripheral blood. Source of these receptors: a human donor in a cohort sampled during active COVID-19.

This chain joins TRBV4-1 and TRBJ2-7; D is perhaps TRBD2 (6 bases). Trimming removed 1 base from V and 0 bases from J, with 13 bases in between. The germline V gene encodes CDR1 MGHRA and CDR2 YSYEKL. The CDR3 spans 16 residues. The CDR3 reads CASSQAGTSFSYEQYF. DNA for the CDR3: TGCGCCAGCAGCCAAGCCGGGACTTCCTTCTCCTACGAGCAGTACTTC.

CDR3 nucleotide sequence: TGTGCCAGCAGTAAGACAGGCCCGGGAAACACCATATATTTT. This translates into CASSKTGPGNTIYF. This rearrangement joins TRBV2 to TRBJ1-3, with D perhaps TRBD1 (6 bases). The CDR3 totals 14 residues. Germline values: CDR1 SNHLY, CDR2 FYNNEI. V lost 5 bases, J lost 4 bases, and 12 bases lay in between.

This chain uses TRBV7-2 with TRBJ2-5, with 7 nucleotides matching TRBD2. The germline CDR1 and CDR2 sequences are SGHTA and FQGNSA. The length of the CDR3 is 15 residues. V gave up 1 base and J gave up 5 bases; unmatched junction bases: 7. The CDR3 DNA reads TGTGCCAGCAGCTTAGGTCCGACTAGCTATGAGACCCAGTACTTC. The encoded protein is CASSLGPTSYETQYF.

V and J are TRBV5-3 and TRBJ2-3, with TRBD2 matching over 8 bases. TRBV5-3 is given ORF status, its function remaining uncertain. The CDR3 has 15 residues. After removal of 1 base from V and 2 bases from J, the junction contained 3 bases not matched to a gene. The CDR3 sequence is CARSLPLAVTDTQYF. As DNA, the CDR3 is TGTGCCAGAAGCTTGCCACTAGCGGTCACAGATACGCAGTATTTT.

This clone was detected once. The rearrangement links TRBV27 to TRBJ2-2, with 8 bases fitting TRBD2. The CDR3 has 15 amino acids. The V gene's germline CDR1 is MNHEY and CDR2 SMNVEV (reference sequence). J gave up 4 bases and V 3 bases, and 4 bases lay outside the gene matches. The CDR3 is CASSFAAGATGELFF. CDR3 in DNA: TGTGCCAGCAGTTTTGCAGCGGGAGCCACCGGGGAGCTGTTTTTT.

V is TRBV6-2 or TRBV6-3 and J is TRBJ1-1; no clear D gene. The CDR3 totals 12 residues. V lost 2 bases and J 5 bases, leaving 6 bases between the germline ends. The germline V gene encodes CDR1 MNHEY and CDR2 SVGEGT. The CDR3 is CASSYRETEAFF. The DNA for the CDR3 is TGTGCCAGCAGTTACCGGGAAACTGAAGCTTTCTTT.

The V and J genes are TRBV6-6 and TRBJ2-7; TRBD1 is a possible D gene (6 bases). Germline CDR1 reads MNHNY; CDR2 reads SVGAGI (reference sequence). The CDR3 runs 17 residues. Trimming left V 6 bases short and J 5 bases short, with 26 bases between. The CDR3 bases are TGTGCCAGCAGCCGAGGGACACTCGCTTCCCGAGCCCACGAGCAGTACTTC. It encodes CASSRGTLASRAHEQYF.

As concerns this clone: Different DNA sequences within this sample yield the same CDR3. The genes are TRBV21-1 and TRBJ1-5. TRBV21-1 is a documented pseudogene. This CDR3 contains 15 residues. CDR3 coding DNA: TGTGCCAGCAGCGCCCGGGGGGGGGCGGTTCAGCCCCAGCATTTT. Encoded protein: CASSARGGAVQPQHF.

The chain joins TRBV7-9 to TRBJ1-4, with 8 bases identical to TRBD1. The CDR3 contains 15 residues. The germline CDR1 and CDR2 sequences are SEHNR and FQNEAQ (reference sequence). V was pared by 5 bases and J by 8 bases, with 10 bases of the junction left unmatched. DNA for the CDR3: TGTGCCAGCAGCGCACCAGGGGGCTGGGGAGAAAAACTGTTTTTT. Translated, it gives CASSAPGGWGEKLFF.

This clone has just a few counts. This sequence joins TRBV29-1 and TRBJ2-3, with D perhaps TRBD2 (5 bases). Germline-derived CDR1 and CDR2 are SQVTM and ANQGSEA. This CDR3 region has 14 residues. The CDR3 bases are TGCAGTGTGCGAGCGGCTCCTAGCACAGATACGCAGTATTTT. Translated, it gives CSVRAAPSTDTQYF.

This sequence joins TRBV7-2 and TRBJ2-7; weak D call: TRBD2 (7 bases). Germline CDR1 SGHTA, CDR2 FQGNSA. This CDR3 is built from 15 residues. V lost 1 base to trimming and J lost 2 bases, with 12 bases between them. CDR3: CASSLERGGAYEQYF. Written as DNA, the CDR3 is TGTGCCAGCAGCTTAGAGAGGGGGGGGGCCTACGAGCAGTACTTC.

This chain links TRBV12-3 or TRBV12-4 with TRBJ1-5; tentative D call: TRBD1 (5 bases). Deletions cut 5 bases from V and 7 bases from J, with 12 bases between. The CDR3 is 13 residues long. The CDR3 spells CASSHATEQPQHF. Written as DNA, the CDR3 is TGTGCCAGCAGTCATGCGACAGAACAGCCCCAGCATTTT.

Written as DNA, the CDR3 is TGTGCCATCAGTGACCCCATCGGACAGGGGGCTAATGGCTACACCTTC. Translation gives CAISDPIGQGANGYTF. This chain uses TRBV10-3 with TRBJ1-2; 11 positions match TRBD1. V lost 3 bases and J lost 6; bases outside the gene matches: 9. In germline, CDR1 is ENHRY, CDR2 SYGVKD. The CDR3 has 16 amino acids.

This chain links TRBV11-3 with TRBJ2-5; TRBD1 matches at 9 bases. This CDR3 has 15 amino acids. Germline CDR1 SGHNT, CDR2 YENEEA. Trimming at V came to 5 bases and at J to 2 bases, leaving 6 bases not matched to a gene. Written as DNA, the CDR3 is TGTGCCAGCAGCGAGGATGGGACAGGGCAAGAGACCCAGTACTTC. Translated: CASSEDGTGQETQYF.

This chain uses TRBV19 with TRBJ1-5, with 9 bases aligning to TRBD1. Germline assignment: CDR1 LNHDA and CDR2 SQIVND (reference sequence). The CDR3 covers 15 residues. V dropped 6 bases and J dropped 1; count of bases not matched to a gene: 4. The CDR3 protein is CASRRDRASNQPQHF. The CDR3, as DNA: TGTGCCAGTAGGAGGGACAGGGCGAGCAATCAGCCCCAGCATTTT.

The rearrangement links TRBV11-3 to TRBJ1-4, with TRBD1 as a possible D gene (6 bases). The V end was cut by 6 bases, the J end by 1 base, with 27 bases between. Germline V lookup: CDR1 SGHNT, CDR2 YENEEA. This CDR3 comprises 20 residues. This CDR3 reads CASRHFQRTGQRGTNEKLFF. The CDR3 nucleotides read TGTGCCAGCAGACATTTCCAACGAACAGGGCAGAGAGGAACTAATGAAAAACTGTTTTTT. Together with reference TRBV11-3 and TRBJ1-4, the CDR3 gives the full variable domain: EAGVVQSPRYKIIEKKQPVAFWCNPISGHNTLYWYLQNLGQGPELLIRYENEEAVDDSQLPKDRFSAERLKGVDSTLKIQPAELGDSAVYLCASRHFQRTGQRGTNEKLFFGSGTQLSVL.

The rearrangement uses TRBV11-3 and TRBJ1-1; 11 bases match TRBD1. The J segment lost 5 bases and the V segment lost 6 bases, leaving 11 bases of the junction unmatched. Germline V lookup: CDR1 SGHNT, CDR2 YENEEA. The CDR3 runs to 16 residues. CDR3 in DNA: TGTGCCAGCAGTCCCGGACAGGGGGCTCCCCGGACTGAAGCTTTCTTT. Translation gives CASSPGQGAPRTEAFF.

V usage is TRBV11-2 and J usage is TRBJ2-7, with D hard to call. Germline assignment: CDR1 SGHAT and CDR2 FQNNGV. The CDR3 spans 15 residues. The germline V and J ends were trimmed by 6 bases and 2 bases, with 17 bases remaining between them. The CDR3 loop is CASRVPGKRTYEQYF. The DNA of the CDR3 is TGTGCCAGCAGGGTACCGGGTAAACGGACCTACGAGCAGTACTTC.

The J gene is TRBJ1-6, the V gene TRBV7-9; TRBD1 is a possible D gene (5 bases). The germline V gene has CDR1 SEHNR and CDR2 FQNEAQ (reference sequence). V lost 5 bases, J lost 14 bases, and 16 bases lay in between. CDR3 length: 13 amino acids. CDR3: CASSPRAGKSLHF. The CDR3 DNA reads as TGTGCCAGCAGCCCACGGGCAGGGAAATCCCTCCACTTT. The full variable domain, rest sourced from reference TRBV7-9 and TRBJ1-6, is DTGVSQNPRHKITKRGQNVTFRCDPISEHNRLYWYRQTLGQGPEFLTYFQNEAQLEKSRLLSDRFSAERPKGSFSTLEIQRTEQGDSAMYLCASSPRAGKSLHFGNGTRLTVT.

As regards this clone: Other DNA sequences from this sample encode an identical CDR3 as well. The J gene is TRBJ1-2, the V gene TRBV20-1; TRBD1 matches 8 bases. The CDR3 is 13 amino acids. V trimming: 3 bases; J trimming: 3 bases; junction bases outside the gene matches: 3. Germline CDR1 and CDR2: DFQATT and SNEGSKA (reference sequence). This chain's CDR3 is CSASPTGDYGYTF. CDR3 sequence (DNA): TGCAGTGCTAGTCCGACAGGGGACTATGGCTACACCTTC.

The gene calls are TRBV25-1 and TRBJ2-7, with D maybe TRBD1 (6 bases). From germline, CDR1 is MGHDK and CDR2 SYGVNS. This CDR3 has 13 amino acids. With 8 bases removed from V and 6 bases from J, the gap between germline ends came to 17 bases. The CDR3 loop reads CASARPGVSEQYF. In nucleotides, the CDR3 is TGTGCCAGCGCCCGGCCAGGGGTAAGCGAGCAGTACTTC.